The 22 T cell receptor beta chains given below trace back to one sample, sequenced in a study of blood T cell repertoires in COVID-19. Here immunoSEQ multiplex PCR was the method, and the copy in TCRdb shows in-frame clones only, minus some. The table has 380,000 or so clones, approximately 86% seen once. Sequencing input: PBMCs or T cells enriched from blood (not recorded which). These receptors originate from a woman aged 40 to 50 with acute COVID-19.

The sample holds a few counts of this clone. This rearrangement joins TRBV5-4 to TRBJ1-5, with 8 nucleotides matching TRBD1. Trimming took 4 bases from V and 5 from J; bases not matched to a gene: 8. The CDR3 covers 15 residues. Germline V gene sequence: CDR1 SGHNT, CDR2 YYREEE (reference sequence). CDR3 sequence reads: CASSVGGTGDQPQHF. CDR3 sequence (DNA): TGTGCCAGCAGCGTGGGGGGGACAGGTGATCAGCCCCAGCATTTT. The full variable domain, completed using reference TRBV5-4 and TRBJ1-5, is ETGVTQSPTHLIKTRGQQVTLRCSSQSGHNTVSWYQQALGQGPQFIFQYYREEENGRGNFPPRFSGLQFPNYSSELNVNALELDDSALYLCASSVGGTGDQPQHFGDGTRLSIL.

The rearrangement links TRBV19 to TRBJ1-5; 8 bases are a match to TRBD1. Germline CDR1 and CDR2: LNHDA and SQIVND (reference sequence). V was pared by 5 bases and J by 3 bases, with 9 bases of the junction left unmatched. There are 16 residues in the CDR3. The CDR3 reads CASSVPGGLLNQPQHF. CDR3 nucleotide sequence: TGTGCCAGTAGTGTCCCAGGGGGCCTGCTCAATCAGCCCCAGCATTTT.

The chain couples TRBV6-5 to TRBJ1-1; possibly TRBD1 for D (5 bases). The CDR3 has 13 residues. Trimming took off 7 bases at V and 5 bases at J, with 14 bases between the two ends. The germline gives CDR1 MNHEY, CDR2 SVGAGI. Here the CDR3 reads CASTPGFVTEAFF. The CDR3 DNA reads TGTGCCAGCACCCCAGGGTTCGTGACTGAAGCTTTCTTT.

The genes are TRBV5-1 and TRBJ2-3; the D gene is possibly TRBD2 (7 bases). V lost 4 bases to trimming and J lost 2 bases, with 20 bases between them. The germline V gene has CDR1 SGHRS and CDR2 YFSETQ. This CDR3 is built from 17 residues. CDR3 coding DNA: TGCGCCAGCAGCCTAGGTATTGGCGGGGGCGACACAGATACGCAGTATTTT. Translating gives CASSLGIGGGDTDTQYF. Looking up the rest from reference TRBV5-1 and TRBJ2-3 gives the full variable domain: KAGVTQTPRYLIKTRGQQVTLSCSPISGHRSVSWYQQTPGQGLQFLFEYFSETQRNKGNFPGRFSGRQFSNSRSEMNVSTLELGDSALYLCASSLGIGGGDTDTQYFGPGTRLTVL.

This chain links TRBV10-1 with TRBJ2-2, with D possibly TRBD1 on 6 matching bases. From germline, CDR1 is WNHNN and CDR2 SYGVQD (reference sequence). This CDR3 is built from 14 residues. V was pared by 6 bases and J by 4 bases, with 12 bases between. CDR3 sequence reads: CASRRQETTGELFF. The CDR3 DNA is TGCGCCAGCAGAAGACAGGAGACCACCGGGGAGCTGTTTTTT.

The V call is TRBV7-9, the J call TRBJ1-6; no firm D call. Germline CDR1 is SEHNR and CDR2 is FQNEAQ (reference sequence). CDR3 length: 12 residues. The V end lost 4 bases, the J end lost 7 bases, and 5 bases lay between the germline ends. CDR3 nucleotides: TGTGCCAGCAGCTACGAGAATTCACCCCTCCACTTT. Translating gives CASSYENSPLHF.

CDR3 region: CASSYQRGTYEQYF. The CDR3 DNA reads as TGTGCCAGCAGCTATCAGCGGGGGACTTACGAGCAGTACTTC. The chain has TRBV5-6 and TRBJ2-7; TRBD2 matches at 8 bases. The germline CDR1 and CDR2 sequences are SGHDT and YYEEEE. The V gene end was trimmed by 3 bases and the J gene end by 4 bases; junction bases not matched to a gene: 6. This CDR3 is 14 amino acids long.

The chain couples TRBV5-1 to TRBJ1-2; D not resolved. CDR1 is SGHRS, CDR2 YFSETQ, per germline. This CDR3 contains 14 residues. Trimming took 5 bases from V and 0 from J, leaving 11 bases between them. The CDR3, as DNA: TGCGCCAGCAGTTTCGGAGGGACTAACTATGGCTACACCTTC. Translating gives CASSFGGTNYGYTF.

V and J are TRBV19 and TRBJ1-1; tentatively, D is TRBD1 (6 bases). V was cut by 6 bases and J by 2 bases, with 16 bases left in between. This CDR3 has 15 residues. Germline V lookup: CDR1 LNHDA, CDR2 SQIVND (reference sequence). The CDR3 region is CASSLGTYQNTEAFF. The CDR3 nucleotides are TGTGCCAGTAGCCTTGGGACATACCAAAACACTGAAGCTTTCTTT.

The chain links TRBV2 to TRBJ2-7; D ambiguous. The V end lost 5 bases, the J end lost 0 bases, and 14 bases lay between the germline ends. Germline CDR1 and CDR2: SNHLY and FYNNEI. This CDR3 spans 15 amino acids. DNA for the CDR3: TGTGCCAGCAGTAAGACTCTCGGAAGCTCCTACGAGCAGTACTTC. As protein: CASSKTLGSSYEQYF.

The chain links TRBV5-4 to TRBJ2-3, with D possibly matching TRBD1 (5 bases). The CDR3 totals 12 residues. With 2 bases removed from V and 6 bases from J, the gap between germline ends came to 7 bases. The germline V gene has CDR1 SGHNT and CDR2 YYREEE (reference sequence). DNA of the CDR3: TGTGCCAGCAGCTTATCAGGGGATACGCAGTATTTT. Encoded protein: CASSLSGDTQYF.

The J gene is TRBJ2-1, the V gene TRBV29-1; D not resolved. The CDR3 sequence is 10 residues long. In germline, CDR1 is SQVTM, CDR2 ANQGSEA. V was pared by 4 bases and J by 9 bases, with 7 bases between. The CDR3: CSVASGEQFF. For the CDR3, the DNA is TGCAGCGTTGCCTCCGGTGAGCAGTTCTTC.

The rearrangement links TRBV15 to TRBJ2-7, with D possibly matching TRBD1 (5 bases). The CDR3 contains 13 residues. Between the trimmed V and J ends, which lost 2 bases and 9 bases, there was a span of 14 bases. Germline V gives CDR1 LNHNV, CDR2 YYDKDF (reference sequence). The CDR3 here is CATSRITRDRQYF. CDR3 nucleotide sequence: TGTGCCACCAGCAGAATCACCAGGGATCGGCAGTACTTC.

This chain connects TRBV30 to TRBJ2-2; a possible D gene is TRBD1 (6 bases). Per germline, CDR1 GTSNPN and CDR2 SVGIG (reference sequence). Trimming pared 1 base from V and 3 bases from J, leaving 12 bases between. This CDR3 spans 15 amino acids. The CDR3 region has the DNA TGTGCCTGGAGTGAGGTGGCAGGGGACACCGGGGAGCTGTTTTTT. Translating gives CAWSEVAGDTGELFF. The complete variable domain, with remaining parts taken from reference TRBV30 and TRBJ2-2, reads SQTIHQWPATLVQPVGSPLSLECTVEGTSNPNLYWYRQAAGRGLQLLFYSVGIGQISSEVPQNLSASRPQDRQFILSSKKLLLSDSGFYLCAWSEVAGDTGELFFGEGSRLTVL.

J is TRBJ1-2 and V is TRBV6-5; TRBD1 matches at 11 bases. Losses at the gene ends were 6 bases for V and 8 bases for J; bases not matched to a gene: 5. From germline, CDR1 is MNHEY and CDR2 SVGAGI. This CDR3 has 13 amino acids. This CDR3 reads CASRGQGARGYTF. CDR3 nucleotide sequence: TGTGCCAGCAGAGGACAGGGGGCGAGGGGCTACACCTTC.

The V and J genes are TRBV29-1 and TRBJ1-2; D might be TRBD1 (5 bases). Germline values: CDR1 SQVTM, CDR2 ANQGSEA. The germline V and J ends were trimmed by 3 bases and 5 bases, with 19 bases remaining between them. The CDR3 extends over 15 amino acids. The CDR3 DNA is TGCAGCGTTGATTTTCGGAGCGGGGGAGGATATGGCTACACCTTC. The encoded protein is CSVDFRSGGGYGYTF.

The chain recombines TRBV5-1 with TRBJ2-1; TRBD2 agrees at 11 bases. J lost 5 bases, V lost 0 bases, and 7 bases had no gene match. The CDR3 extends over 17 amino acids. Germline CDR1 reads SGHRS; CDR2 reads YFSETQ. CDR3 region: CASSLGLAGGQNNEQFF. CDR3 DNA: TGCGCCAGCAGCTTGGGGCTAGCGGGGGGCCAAAACAATGAGCAGTTCTTC.

The chain carries TRBV4-1 and TRBJ1-2; 7 bases match TRBD1. CDR1 and CDR2 from the germline V gene are MGHRA and YSYEKL. This CDR3 spans 13 amino acids. The ends lost 4 bases at V and 4 bases at J; junction bases unmatched: 3. Written as DNA, the CDR3 is TGCGCCAGCAGCCTCCGGGACAGCTATGGCTACACCTTC. This translates into CASSLRDSYGYTF.

The chain links TRBV3-1 (or the pseudogene TRBV3-2) to TRBJ2-7; the D gene is possibly TRBD1 (5 bases). This CDR3 is 15 amino acids long. Trimming pared 0 bases from V and 2 bases from J, leaving 11 bases between. From germline, CDR1 is LGHDT and CDR2 YNNKEL (reference sequence). The DNA of the CDR3 is TGTGCCAGCAGCCAAGATAGCACAGGAGCCTACGAGCAGTACTTC. Translation: CASSQDSTGAYEQYF.

This clone showed up just once. The gene calls are TRBV5-4 and TRBJ2-1; TRBD2 agrees at 11 bases. Germline assignment: CDR1 SGHNT and CDR2 YYREEE (reference sequence). The CDR3 totals 17 residues. With 0 bases clipped from V and 9 bases from J, the junction kept 11 bases outside the gene matches. The CDR3 DNA sequence: TGTGCCAGCAGCTTGGAAACTAGCGGGGGAAACTTCGGTGAGCAGTTCTTC. Protein product: CASSLETSGGNFGEQFF.

The genes are TRBV24-1 and TRBJ2-3, with D possibly TRBD2 on 5 matching bases. CDR1 is KGHDR, CDR2 SFDVKD, per germline. CDR3 length: 14 residues. V lost 4 bases, J lost 2 bases, and 9 bases lay in between. CDR3 amino acids: CATSEAGLTDTQYF. The CDR3 DNA follows: TGTGCCACCAGTGAGGCGGGCCTCACAGATACGCAGTATTTT.

The chain employs TRBV30 and TRBJ1-1; 9 nucleotides align to TRBD1. Germline V lookup: CDR1 GTSNPN, CDR2 SVGIG (reference sequence). The V segment lost 4 bases and the J segment 1 base; nucleotides outside the gene matches: 4. This CDR3 has 14 residues. The CDR3 region has the DNA TGTGCCTGGACCCCGGGACAGGGGAACACTGAAGCTTTCTTT. Translated, it gives CAWTPGQGNTEAFF.